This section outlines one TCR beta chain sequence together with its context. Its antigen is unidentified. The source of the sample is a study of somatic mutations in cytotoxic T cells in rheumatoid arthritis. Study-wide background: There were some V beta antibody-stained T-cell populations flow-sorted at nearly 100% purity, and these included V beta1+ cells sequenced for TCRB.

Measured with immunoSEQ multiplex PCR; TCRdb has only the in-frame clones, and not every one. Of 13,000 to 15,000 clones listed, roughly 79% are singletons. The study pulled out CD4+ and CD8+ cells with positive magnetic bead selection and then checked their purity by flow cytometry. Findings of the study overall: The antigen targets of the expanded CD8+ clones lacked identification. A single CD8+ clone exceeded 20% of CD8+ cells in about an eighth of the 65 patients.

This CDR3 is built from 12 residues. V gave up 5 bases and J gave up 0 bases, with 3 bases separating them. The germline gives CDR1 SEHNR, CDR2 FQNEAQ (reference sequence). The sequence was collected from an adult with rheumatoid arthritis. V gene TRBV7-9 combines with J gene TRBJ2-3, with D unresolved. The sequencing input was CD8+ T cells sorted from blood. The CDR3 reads CASSPSTDTQYF. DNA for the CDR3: TGTGCCAGCAGCCCAAGCACAGATACGCAGTATTTT.